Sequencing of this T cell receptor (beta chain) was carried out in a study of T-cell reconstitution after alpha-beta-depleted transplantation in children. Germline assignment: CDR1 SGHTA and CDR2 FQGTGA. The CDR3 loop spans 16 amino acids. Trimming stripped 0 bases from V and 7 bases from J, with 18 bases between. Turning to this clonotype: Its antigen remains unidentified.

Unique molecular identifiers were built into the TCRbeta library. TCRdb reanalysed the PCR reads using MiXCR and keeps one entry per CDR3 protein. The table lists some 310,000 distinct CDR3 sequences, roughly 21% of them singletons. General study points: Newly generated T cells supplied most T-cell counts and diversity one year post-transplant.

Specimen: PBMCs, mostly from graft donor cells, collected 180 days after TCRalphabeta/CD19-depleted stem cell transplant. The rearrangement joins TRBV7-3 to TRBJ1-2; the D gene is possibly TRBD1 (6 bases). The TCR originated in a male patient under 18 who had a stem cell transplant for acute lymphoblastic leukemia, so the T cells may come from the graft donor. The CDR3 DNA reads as TGTGCCAGCAGCTTAACAGGGGGACGGACGGGACGTGGCTACACCTTC. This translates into CASSLTGGRTGRGYTF. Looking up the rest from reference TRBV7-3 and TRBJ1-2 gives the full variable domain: GAGVSQTPSNKVTEKGKYVELRCDPISGHTALYWYRQSLGQGPEFLIYFQGTGAADDSGLPNDRFFAVRPEGSVSTLKIQRTERGDSAVYLCASSLTGGRTGRGYTFGSGTRLTVV.